The 24 T cell receptor beta chains presented below share a single source sample, sequenced in a study of cytomegalovirus exposure and HLA in healthy donors. Primers included in the PCR were 60 Vbeta and 13 Jbeta primers. This table comes from immunoSEQ multiplex PCR, and its TCRdb copy is limited to in-frame clones, with some not included. The sample records fewer than 250,000 clones, about 80% being singletons. Material for sequencing was PBMCs. These receptors all come from a girl aged 5-17 years in good health and CMV-seronegative.

The chain joins TRBV7-6 to TRBJ2-3; TRBD1 might be the D (6 bases). Germline CDR1 SGHVS, CDR2 FNYEAQ. This CDR3 region has 18 residues. V was pared by 0 bases and J by 0 bases, with 16 bases between. The CDR3 sequence: CASSLAVRTASSTDTQYF. CDR3 DNA: TGTGCCAGCAGCTTAGCAGTAAGGACAGCTTCTAGCACAGATACGCAGTATTTT. Full variable domain (rest looked up from reference TRBV7-6 and TRBJ2-3): GAGVSQSPRYKVTKRGQDVALRCDPISGHVSLYWYRQALGQGPEFLTYFNYEAQQDKSGLPNDRFSAERPEGSISTLTIQRTEQRDSAMYRCASSLAVRTASSTDTQYFGPGTRLTVL.

The V gene is TRBV7-9, the J gene TRBJ2-4; D is possibly TRBD2 (6 bases). Per the germline V gene, CDR1 is SEHNR and CDR2 is FQNEAQ (reference sequence). V gave up 0 bases and J gave up 0 bases, with 9 bases separating them. The CDR3 length is 16 residues. This chain's CDR3 is CASSLAGGVAKNIQYF. CDR3 nucleotide sequence: TGTGCCAGCAGCTTAGCTGGCGGGGTAGCCAAAAACATTCAGTACTTC.

The gene calls are TRBV27 and TRBJ2-2; 7 bases map to TRBD1. V gave up 2 bases and J gave up 1 base; unmatched junction bases: 4. The CDR3 has 16 residues. The V gene's germline CDR1 is MNHEY and CDR2 SMNVEV (reference sequence). CDR3 coding DNA: TGTGCCAGCAGTTTAATCGGGACAGTGAACACCGGGGAGCTGTTTTTT. As protein: CASSLIGTVNTGELFF.

This clone was observed once. The chain couples TRBV27 to TRBJ1-6, with D unresolved. The CDR3 extends over 14 amino acids. The germline V gene encodes CDR1 MNHEY and CDR2 SMNVEV (reference sequence). The V end was cut by 5 bases, the J end by 6 bases, with 11 bases between. CDR3 bases: TGTGCCAGCAGTCCTGACATTTTTAATTCACCCCTCCACTTT. Amino acids: CASSPDIFNSPLHF.

The rearrangement links TRBV19 to TRBJ1-6, with D maybe TRBD1 (5 bases). CDR3 size: 15 residues. V lost 6 bases, J lost 7 bases, and 16 bases lay in between. The germline V gene has CDR1 LNHDA and CDR2 SQIVND (reference sequence). Here the CDR3 reads CASRTLGARNSPLHF. The CDR3 coding sequence is TGTGCCAGTAGGACCCTTGGGGCTCGGAATTCACCCCTCCACTTT. The full variable domain, rest sourced from reference TRBV19 and TRBJ1-6, is DGGITQSPKYLFRKEGQNVTLSCEQNLNHDAMYWYRQDPGQGLRLIYYSQIVNDFQKGDIAEGYSVSREKKESFPLTVTSAQKNPTAFYLCASRTLGARNSPLHFGNGTRLTVT.

The V call is TRBV28, the J call TRBJ2-5, with 10 positions matching TRBD1. Germline assignment: CDR1 MDHEN and CDR2 SYDVKM. V lost 6 bases, J lost 5 bases, and 6 bases stayed unmatched. The CDR3 is 14 residues long. The DNA of the CDR3 is TGTGCCAGCAGACCCGGGACAGGGGTCGAGACCCAGTACTTC. It encodes CASRPGTGVETQYF. The full variable domain, its missing parts supplied by reference TRBV28 and TRBJ2-5, is DVKVTQSSRYLVKRTGEKVFLECVQDMDHENMFWYRQDPGLGLRLIYFSYDVKMKEKGDIPEGYSVSREKKERFSLILESASTNQTSMYLCASRPGTGVETQYFGPGTRLLVL.

The CDR3 loop is CAIRDLATTDTQYF. The CDR3, as DNA: TGTGCCATCAGGGATTTAGCGACTACAGATACGCAGTATTTT. The genes are TRBV10-3 and TRBJ2-3; a weak D match, TRBD2 (5 bases). The ends were cut back, 6 bases at V and 3 bases at J, with 13 bases in the middle. This CDR3 is 14 amino acids long. The germline CDR1 and CDR2 sequences are ENHRY and SYGVKD.

This CDR3 is CASSGSQGGLKSASGNTIYF. CDR3 in DNA: TGTGCCAGCAGCGGATCACAGGGTGGGTTGAAATCGGCCTCTGGAAACACCATATATTTT. The chain links TRBV9 to TRBJ1-3; D might be TRBD1 (6 bases). Trimming pared 3 bases from V and 0 bases from J, leaving 25 bases between. The germline gives CDR1 SGDLS, CDR2 YYNGEE. The CDR3 totals 20 residues. The full variable domain, in which reference TRBV9 and TRBJ1-3 provide the parts outside the CDR3, is DSGVTQTPKHLITATGQRVTLRCSPRSGDLSVYWYQQSLDQGLQFLIQYYNGEERAKGNILERFSAQQFPDLHSELNLSSLELGDSALYFCASSGSQGGLKSASGNTIYFGEGSWLTVV.

The chain combines TRBV25-1 with TRBJ1-4, with 8 bases fitting TRBD1. J was trimmed by 4 bases and V by 2 bases; bases with no gene match: 3. Germline-derived CDR1 and CDR2 are MGHDK and SYGVNS. This CDR3 contains 15 residues. The CDR3 here is CASSERTGNNEKLFF. CDR3 sequence (DNA): TGTGCCAGCAGTGAAAGGACAGGGAATAATGAAAAACTGTTTTTT.

CDR3 sequence reads: CASSYQGNEQYF. The CDR3 DNA sequence: TGTGCCAGTAGTTACCAGGGGAACGAGCAGTACTTC. This sequence joins TRBV19 and TRBJ2-7; a weak D match, TRBD1 (6 bases). The CDR3 is 12 amino acids. Germline V gene lookup returns CDR1 LNHDA and CDR2 SQIVND (reference sequence). V was cut by 5 bases and J by 5 bases, with 10 bases left in between.

The chain uses TRBV5-4 and TRBJ2-3; possibly TRBD2 for D (5 bases). The CDR3 is made up of 14 amino acids. Trimming left V 2 bases short and J 3 bases short, with 10 bases between. Germline V lookup: CDR1 SGHNT, CDR2 YYREEE (reference sequence). The DNA of the CDR3 is TGTGCCAGCAGCTTAATTGCGGGTACAGATACGCAGTATTTT. Amino acids: CASSLIAGTDTQYF. The whole variable domain, remainder taken from reference TRBV5-4 and TRBJ2-3, is ETGVTQSPTHLIKTRGQQVTLRCSSQSGHNTVSWYQQALGQGPQFIFQYYREEENGRGNFPPRFSGLQFPNYSSELNVNALELDDSALYLCASSLIAGTDTQYFGPGTRLTVL.

This clone has only a few counts. The chain employs TRBV7-2 and TRBJ1-1, with D maybe TRBD1 (6 bases). The CDR3 length is 14 residues. V was clipped by 1 base and J by 5 bases, with 11 bases between them. The germline V gene encodes CDR1 SGHTA and CDR2 FQGNSA. The CDR3 region is CASSLDYRVTEAFF. The CDR3 bases are TGTGCCAGCAGCTTAGATTACAGGGTGACTGAAGCTTTCTTT.

The rearrangement joins TRBV7-8 to TRBJ1-6, with no clear D. The CDR3 contains 15 residues. Germline V lookup: CDR1 SGHVS, CDR2 FQNEAQ. Trimming left V 1 base short and J 9 bases short, with 13 bases between. The CDR3 nucleotides are TGTGCCAGCAGCTTAGGTCGGGTGGCGACTTCACCCCTCCACTTT. Its protein product is CASSLGRVATSPLHF.

Comments on this clone: Because it lacks the conserved phenylalanine or tryptophan at the end, this CDR3 is likely a read error. The DNA is left out, because the CDR3 cannot be placed on it with certainty; the CDR3 is given as TCRdb lists it. CDR3: CASSDRDRDNS. The V gene is TRBV21-1, the J gene TRBJ1-2; the D call in the table, TRBD1, was not verified against the DNA. TRBV21-1 is a pseudogene segment. The CDR3 is 11 amino acids in total, end residues counted.

This sequence joins TRBV6-4 and TRBJ2-2, with 9 bases aligning to TRBD1. The V gene's germline CDR1 is MRHNA and CDR2 SNTAGT. The length of the CDR3 is 14 residues. The trim removed 8 bases at V and 6 bases at J, leaving 7 bases unmatched. Here the CDR3 DNA reads TGTGCCAGCCGCCCGGGACAGGGCCCCGGGGAGCTGTTTTTT. Translating it yields CASRPGQGPGELFF.

This rearrangement joins TRBV6-5 to TRBJ1-2; 9 nucleotides line up with TRBD1. The CDR3 is 13 amino acids. From germline, CDR1 is MNHEY and CDR2 SVGAGI. The V and J ends lost 6 bases and 4 bases, in that order; junction bases with no gene match: 3. CDR3 coding DNA: TGTGCCAGCAGAGTGACAGGGGGCTATGGCTACACCTTC. Its translation is CASRVTGGYGYTF.

The J gene is TRBJ2-2, the V gene TRBV18; a possible D gene is TRBD1 (6 bases). V was cut by 8 bases and J by 1 base, with 26 bases left in between. The CDR3 loop spans 19 amino acids. Germline CDR1 KGHSH, CDR2 LQKENI. The CDR3 spells CASTKTGPGHSKNTGELFF. Here the CDR3 DNA reads TGTGCCAGCACGAAAACGGGACCGGGACACAGCAAGAACACCGGGGAGCTGTTTTTT.

Turning to this clone: The junction departs from germline at one end; a sequencing error may be responsible. The CDR3 DNA sequence: TGTTCCAGCAGCTTAGAGGGACAGGGTTTTTTGGATACGCAGTATTTT. Translated, it gives CSSSLEGQGFLDTQYF. The chain couples TRBV7-9 to TRBJ2-3, with 9 positions matching TRBD1. CDR1 SEHNR and CDR2 FQNEAQ come from the germline V gene (reference sequence). This CDR3 has 16 amino acids.

The chain joins TRBV11-3 to TRBJ2-3; 9 nucleotides agree with TRBD2. The germline CDR1 and CDR2 sequences are SGHNT and YENEEA. This CDR3 is built from 14 residues. V was pared by 4 bases and J by 4 bases, with 3 bases of the junction left unmatched. DNA of the CDR3: TGTGCCAGCAGCTCGGGACTAGCAGCAGATACGCAGTATTTT. Translated: CASSSGLAADTQYF.

The CDR3 loop is CASSTETVSGEKLFF. For the CDR3, the DNA is TGTGCCAGCAGCACAGAGACAGTGTCGGGTGAAAAACTGTTTTTT. The genes are TRBV21-1 and TRBJ1-4; TRBD1, the D gene given by the table, was not confirmed from the DNA. TRBV21-1 is noted as a pseudogene. The CDR3 loop spans 15 amino acids.

The J gene is TRBJ1-5, the V gene TRBV23-1, with 8 bases matching TRBD1. TRBV23-1 is reported as an ORF; its role is uncertain. V lost 8 bases and J lost 7; bases outside the gene matches: 10. The CDR3 totals 14 residues. The chain's CDR3 is CASDRGQGGQPQHF. CDR3 bases: TGCGCCAGCGACCGAGGACAGGGAGGGCAGCCCCAGCATTTT.

The rearrangement joins TRBV4-2 to TRBJ2-5; the D gene is possibly TRBD2 (7 bases). Germline values: CDR1 LGHNA, CDR2 YNFKEQ. V was clipped by 0 bases and J by 0 bases, with 23 bases between them. CDR3 size: 20 residues. The CDR3: CASSQEGRAGASSYQETQYF. The DNA of the CDR3 is TGTGCCAGCAGCCAAGAAGGGCGCGCGGGGGCCTCCTCATACCAAGAGACCCAGTACTTC.

The chain links TRBV4-3 to TRBJ2-7, with D maybe TRBD1 (5 bases). Trimming took off 1 base at V and 2 bases at J, with 9 bases between the two ends. The CDR3 extends over 14 amino acids. Germline V gives CDR1 LGHNA, CDR2 YSLEER. The CDR3 reads CASSQATGAYEQYF. Here the CDR3 DNA reads TGCGCCAGCAGCCAAGCTACAGGAGCCTACGAGCAGTACTTC.

This clone was counted a few times. CDR3: CASSLVVSGQTGELFF. CDR3 coding DNA: TGTGCCAGCAGCTTAGTTGTGAGCGGGCAAACCGGGGAGCTGTTTTTT. The V and J genes are TRBV7-6 and TRBJ2-2; D may be TRBD2 (6 bases). Deletions cut 1 base from V and 5 bases from J, with 14 bases between. The CDR3 extends over 16 amino acids. The germline gives CDR1 SGHVS, CDR2 FNYEAQ.